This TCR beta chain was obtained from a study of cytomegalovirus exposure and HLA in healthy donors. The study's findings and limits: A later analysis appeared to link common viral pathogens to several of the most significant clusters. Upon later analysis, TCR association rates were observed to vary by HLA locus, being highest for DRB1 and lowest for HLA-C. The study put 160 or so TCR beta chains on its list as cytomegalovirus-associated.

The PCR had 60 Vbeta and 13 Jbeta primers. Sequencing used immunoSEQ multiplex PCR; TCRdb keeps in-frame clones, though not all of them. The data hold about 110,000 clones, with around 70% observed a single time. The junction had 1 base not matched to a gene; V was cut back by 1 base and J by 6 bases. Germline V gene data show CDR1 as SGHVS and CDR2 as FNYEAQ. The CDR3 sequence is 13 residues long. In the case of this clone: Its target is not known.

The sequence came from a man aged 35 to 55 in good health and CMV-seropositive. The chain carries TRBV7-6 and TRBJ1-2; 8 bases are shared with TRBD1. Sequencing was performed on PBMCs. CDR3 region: CASSLGTGNGYTF. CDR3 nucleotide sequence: TGTGCCAGCAGCTTAGGGACAGGGAATGGCTACACCTTC.